Following are 9 T cell receptor beta chains from one sample sequenced in a study of PD-1 blockade in classical Hodgkin lymphoma. Profiled with immunoSEQ multiplex PCR; TCRdb holds only in-frame clones, not every one. The sample consists of roughly 28,000 clones, approximately 66% of them appearing once. There was relapse after autologous stem cell transplantation in every patient, and there was variation in brentuximab vedotin exposure. Sequences were derived from peripheral blood mononuclear cells (PBMCs), sampled before the second cycle of nivolumab. The source is a human donor with classical Hodgkin lymphoma.

CDR3 in amino acids: CASSLGQSLGTDTQYF. The DNA for the CDR3 is TGCGCCAGCAGCCTTGGACAGAGCCTCGGGACAGATACGCAGTATTTT. This rearrangement joins TRBV4-1 to TRBJ2-3; tentatively, D is TRBD1 (6 bases). The ends were cut back, 4 bases at V and 3 bases at J, with 17 bases in the middle. The CDR3 length is 16 residues. Germline V lookup: CDR1 MGHRA, CDR2 YSYEKL.

This clone was counted a single time. V gene TRBV15 combines with J gene TRBJ2-1, with 9 bases fitting TRBD1. CDR3 length: 13 residues. The trim removed 0 bases at V and 14 bases at J, leaving 5 bases unmatched. Germline CDR1 reads LNHNV; CDR2 reads YYDKDF (reference sequence). CDR3 coding DNA: TGTGCCACCAGCAGAGATAGGCGGGACAGGGAGTTCTTC. It translates to CATSRDRRDREFF.

This clone was counted a single time. The rearrangement uses TRBV7-2 and TRBJ1-5; possible D gene TRBD1, 6 bases. The V end was cut by 6 bases, the J end by 3 bases, with 12 bases between. Germline V gene sequence: CDR1 SGHTA, CDR2 FQGNSA. This CDR3 has 14 amino acids. Written as DNA, the CDR3 is TGTGCCAGCAGTTCAGGGACATTCAATCAGCCCCAGCATTTT. Encoded protein: CASSSGTFNQPQHF.

This clone appeared a few times. The chain joins TRBV9 to TRBJ1-1; D perhaps matches TRBD1 (5 bases). This CDR3 is 14 amino acids long. Germline loops: CDR1 SGDLS, CDR2 YYNGEE. Between the trimmed V and J ends, which lost 4 bases and 1 base, there was a span of 11 bases. The CDR3 is CASSLGTENTEAFF. The CDR3 nucleotides read TGTGCCAGCAGCCTGGGGACGGAGAACACTGAAGCTTTCTTT.

A few counts support this clone. The rearrangement joins TRBV19 to TRBJ2-3; TRBD1 aligns across 9 bases. J lost 7 bases, V lost 3 bases, and 11 bases had no gene match. Germline values: CDR1 LNHDA, CDR2 SQIVND (reference sequence). The CDR3 is 16 amino acids. CDR3 protein: CASSIRDRDLLNTQYF. CDR3 nucleotide sequence: TGTGCCAGTAGTATCCGGGACAGGGACCTTTTGAATACGCAGTATTTT.

This clone appeared once. V and J are TRBV7-9 and TRBJ1-1, with D possibly matching TRBD1 (6 bases). CDR1 is SEHNR, CDR2 FQNEAQ, per germline (reference sequence). This CDR3 region has 17 residues. Trimming took off 1 base at V and 5 bases at J, with 20 bases between the two ends. The CDR3 reads CASSLGSGGARSTEAFF. The CDR3 region has the DNA TGTGCCAGCAGCTTAGGTTCGGGGGGCGCCCGATCAACTGAAGCTTTCTTT.

The chain recombines TRBV6-6 with TRBJ2-3, with 10 bases that match TRBD1. Trimming at V came to 6 bases and at J to 1 base, leaving 4 bases not matched to a gene. Germline-derived CDR1 and CDR2 are MNHNY and SVGAGI (reference sequence). The CDR3 sequence is 15 residues long. CDR3 sequence (DNA): TGTGCCAGCAGGGGACAGGGGTCCGGCACAGATACGCAGTATTTT. Protein sequence: CASRGQGSGTDTQYF.

The rearrangement joins TRBV25-1 to TRBJ2-1; TRBD1 aligns across 8 bases. V dropped 5 bases and J dropped 0; count of bases not matched to a gene: 3. Germline CDR1 MGHDK, CDR2 SYGVNS. This CDR3 has 15 residues. The CDR3 bases are TGTGCCAGCAGTTATACAGGGGGCTCCTACAATGAGCAGTTCTTC. Its protein product is CASSYTGGSYNEQFF.

The chain links TRBV28 to TRBJ2-7; the match to TRBD1 covers 7 bases. The CDR3 is made up of 12 amino acids. J was trimmed by 7 bases and V by 4 bases; bases with no gene match: 4. The germline CDR1 and CDR2 sequences are MDHEN and SYDVKM. The CDR3 region is CASSSGQREQYF. The CDR3 DNA is TGTGCCAGCAGTTCGGGACAGCGAGAGCAGTACTTC.